This T cell receptor (beta chain) was profiled in a study of T cell responses to AZD1222 COVID-19 vaccine. V was clipped by 4 bases and J by 3 bases, with 6 bases between them. The CDR3 has 12 residues. CDR1 and CDR2 (germline): PRHDT, FYEKMQ (reference sequence). TCRdb's copy holds only in-frame clones and misses some; the assay was immunoSEQ multiplex PCR. The table includes fewer than 150,000 clones, 90% detected once. The chain recombines TRBV13 with TRBJ2-5; D not resolved. This specimen consisted of peripheral blood, obtained on day 0 of AZD1222 vaccination. The clonotype comes from an adult in good health. CDR3 nucleotide sequence: TGTGCCAGCAGCTCCCAAGAAGAGACCCAGTACTTC. Translating gives CASSSQEETQYF.